A few counts support the clone carrying this T cell receptor (beta chain). V was cut by 1 base and J by 5 bases, with 14 bases left in between. Germline loops: CDR1 SGHNT, CDR2 YENEEA. The CDR3 runs 16 residues. The entirety of the isolated RNA underwent reverse transcription, so expressed TCRB transcripts were sequenced. Using immunoSEQ multiplex PCR, the repertoire was profiled, and TCRdb retains in-frame clones only, with some absent. Of about 340,000 clones listed, around 7.6% were seen once; the top ten hold under 0.5%. The data belong to a study of beta chain features in type 1 diabetes. The overall study: Sorted cells numbering around 110,000,000 were examined across all samples.

V is TRBV11-3 and J is TRBJ2-2; either TRBD1 or TRBD2 may supply D (6 bases each). The source of this sequence is a woman younger than 30 in good health. Sequenced input: central memory CD4+ T cells from blood. The CDR3, as DNA: TGTGCCAGCAGCTTAGTCCACGGGGGCGCAACCGGGGAGCTGTTTTTT. This encodes CASSLVHGGATGELFF.